The T cell receptor beta chain described here comes from a study of blood T cell repertoires in COVID-19. Study-wide context: Specimens from acute and convalescent COVID-19 originated in the United States, Italy and Spain. Sources were T cells, B-cell-depleted T cells, or PBMCs; the material itself was cDNA or gDNA.

The germline V gene has CDR1 SEHNR and CDR2 FQNEAQ (reference sequence). With 1 base removed from V and 7 bases from J, the gap between germline ends came to 16 bases. The CDR3 loop spans 15 amino acids. The table came from immunoSEQ multiplex PCR; TCRdb's copy has only in-frame clones and leaves some out. This repertoire shows 95,000 to 150,000 clones, more than 65% found once; its top ten account for 25%. Specimen: peripheral blood. The J gene is TRBJ1-2, the V gene TRBV7-9; D is perhaps TRBD1 (5 bases). The clonotype comes from a human donor in a cohort sampled during active COVID-19. The chain's CDR3 is CASSLGQPQGVGYTF. CDR3 in DNA: TGTGCCAGCAGCTTAGGGCAGCCGCAGGGTGTTGGCTACACCTTC.